One and the same sample provided the 7 T cell receptor beta chains below, sequenced in a study of T cells after yellow fever vaccination. TCRdb redid the calling of the 5' RACE reads with MiXCR, one entry per CDR3 protein. The sample includes approximately 330,000 distinct CDR3 sequences, over 4% of them seen just once. This specimen consisted of PBMCs, obtained 5 days after the yellow fever booster vaccination. These receptors all stem from a man between 18 and 29 years old who received the YFV17D yellow fever vaccine.

The CDR3 coding sequence is TGTGCCACCAGCAGAGGCGGGACCCCGAACACCGGGGAGCTGTTTTTT. It encodes CATSRGGTPNTGELFF. The rearrangement links TRBV15 to TRBJ2-2, with D tentatively TRBD2 (6 bases). CDR1 is LNHNV and CDR2 is YYDKDF in the germline V gene (reference sequence). Deletions cut 1 base from V and 0 bases from J, with 9 bases between. This CDR3 comprises 16 residues.

This clonotype was counted a few times. The chain links TRBV19 to TRBJ2-2; 11 nucleotides align to TRBD2. The trim removed 7 bases at V and 4 bases at J, leaving 5 bases unmatched. Germline V gene data show CDR1 as LNHDA and CDR2 as SQIVND (reference sequence). The CDR3 is 15 amino acids. The DNA of the CDR3 is TGTGCCAGTACACTAGCGGGGGTTGGCACCGGGGAGCTGTTTTTT. Amino acids: CASTLAGVGTGELFF.

The table lists this clonotype with many counts. The chain joins TRBV28 to TRBJ2-3, with D uncertain. Germline-derived CDR1 and CDR2 are MDHEN and SYDVKM. This CDR3 has 11 residues. V lost 8 bases and J lost 1, with 4 bases in between. As DNA, the CDR3 is TGTGCCAGCCTAGGCACAGATACGCAGTATTTT. Translated, it gives CASLGTDTQYF. Using reference TRBV28 and TRBJ2-3 for the parts outside the CDR3, the full variable domain is DVKVTQSSRYLVKRTGEKVFLECVQDMDHENMFWYRQDPGLGLRLIYFSYDVKMKEKGDIPEGYSVSREKKERFSLILESASTNQTSMYLCASLGTDTQYFGPGTRLTVL.

This clonotype was observed many times. The CDR3 DNA follows: TGTGCCAGCGCGCAGCCCATCTATAATTCACCCCTCCACTTT. This encodes CASAQPIYNSPLHF. This chain joins TRBV7-2 and TRBJ1-6; D unresolved. Trimming pared 8 bases from V and 3 bases from J, leaving 11 bases between. Germline V gene sequence: CDR1 SGHTA, CDR2 FQGNSA. The CDR3 is 14 amino acids.

The chain combines TRBV6-2 or TRBV6-3 with TRBJ1-5; D not certain. The germline V gene has CDR1 MNHEY and CDR2 SVGEGT. The CDR3 consists of 18 residues. Trimming pared 0 bases from V and 2 bases from J, leaving 17 bases between. The CDR3 sequence: CASSYSKSQTGGNQPQHF. For the CDR3, the DNA is TGTGCCAGCAGTTACTCGAAGTCCCAGACCGGGGGCAATCAGCCCCAGCATTTT.

The V call is TRBV7-8, the J call TRBJ2-7, with D possibly being TRBD1 or TRBD2 (6 bases each). CDR3 size: 14 residues. V was trimmed by 3 bases and J by 1 base, leaving 10 bases between them. The germline CDR1 and CDR2 sequences are SGHVS and FQNEAQ. The CDR3 coding sequence is TGTGCCAGCAGCTTTACAGGGAGGTCCTACGAGCAGTACGTC. Its protein is CASSFTGRSYEQYV.

There are a few counts of this clonotype. This chain joins TRBV6-5 and TRBJ2-7; D is undetermined. Trimming stripped 0 bases from V and 4 bases from J, with 13 bases between. Germline loops: CDR1 MNHEY, CDR2 SVGAGI. This CDR3 region has 15 residues. This CDR3 is CASSYSLTGEYEQYF. CDR3 coding DNA: TGTGCCAGCAGTTACTCACTGACTGGAGAGTACGAGCAGTACTTC.